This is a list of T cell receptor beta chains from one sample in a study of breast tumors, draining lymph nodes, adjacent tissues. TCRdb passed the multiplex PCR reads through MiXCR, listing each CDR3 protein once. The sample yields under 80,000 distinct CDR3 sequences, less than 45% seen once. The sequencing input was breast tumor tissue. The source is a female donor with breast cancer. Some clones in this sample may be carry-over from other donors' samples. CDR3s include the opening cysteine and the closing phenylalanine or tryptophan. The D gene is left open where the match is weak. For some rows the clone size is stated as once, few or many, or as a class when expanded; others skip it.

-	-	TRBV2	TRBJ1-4	TGTGCCAGCAGTGCTAGTCGGGCCAACAATGAAAAACTGTTTTTT	CASSASRANNEKLFF
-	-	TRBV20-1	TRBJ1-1	TGCAGTGCTTACAGGAACACTGAAGCTTTCTTT	CSAYRNTEAFF
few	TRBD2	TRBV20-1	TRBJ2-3	TGCAGTGCTAGCGGCGGGGGTTTCACAGATACGCAGTATTTT	CSASGGGFTDTQYF
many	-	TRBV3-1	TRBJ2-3	TGTGCCAGCAGCCAGGGCTATTGGGGGGCGGATACGCAGTATTTT	CASSQGYWGADTQYF
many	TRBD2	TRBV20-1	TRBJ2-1	TGCAGTGCTCGGGACTACTACAATGAGCAGTTCTTC	CSARDYYNEQFF
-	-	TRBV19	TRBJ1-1	TGTGCCAGTAGTACCGGATCCCAGGGTAACACTGAAGCTTTCTTT	CASSTGSQGNTEAFF
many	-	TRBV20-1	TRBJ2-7	TGCAGTGCTAGAGACACGGGGGCGTTATACGAGCAGTGCTTC	CSARDTGALYEQCF
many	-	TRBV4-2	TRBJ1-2	TGTGCCAGCAGCCAAGATATAGTTCGGGACCACTATGGCTACACCTTC	CASSQDIVRDHYGYTF
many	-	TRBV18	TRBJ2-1	TGTGCCAGCTCACCAAGTCTGGACAATGAGCAGTTCTTC	CASSPSLDNEQFF
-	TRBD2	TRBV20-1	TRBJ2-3	TGCAGTGCTGCCTTCGGGAAGCGGGGCTACAATGAGCAGTATTTT	CSAAFGKRGYNEQYF
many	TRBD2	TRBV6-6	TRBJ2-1	TGTGCCAGCAGACCCGCACTAGCGGGGATGAATGAGCAGTTCTTC	CASRPALAGMNEQFF
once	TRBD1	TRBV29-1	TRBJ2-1	TGCAGCGTTACCCCGTCTTCTAGCAGGGGGTTTGAGCAGTTCTTC	CSVTPSSSRGFEQFF
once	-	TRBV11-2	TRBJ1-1	TGTGCCAGCAGCTCAAATCAGGGATCGACTGAAGCTTTCTTT	CASSSNQGSTEAFF
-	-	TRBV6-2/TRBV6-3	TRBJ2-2	-	CASSYSTTPGSCFF
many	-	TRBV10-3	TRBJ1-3	TGTGCCATCAGTGAGGGTCTGCTTGGTGGAAACACCATATATTTT	CAISEGLLGGNTIYF
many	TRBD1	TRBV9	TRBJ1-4	TGTGCCAGCAGCAACAGGGGGGCAACTAATGAAAAACTGTTTTTT	CASSNRGATNEKLFF
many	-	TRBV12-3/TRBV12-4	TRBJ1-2	TGTGCCAGCAGTTTTATGAACTATGGCTACACCTTC	CASSFMNYGYTF
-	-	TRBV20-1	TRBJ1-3	TGCAGTGCTAGAAAGCTGTGCTCTGGAAACACCATATATTTT	CSARKLCSGNTIYF
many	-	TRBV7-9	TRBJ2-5	TGTGCCAGCAGCTTAGAGATAGCGGAGACCCAGTACTTC	CASSLEIAETQYF
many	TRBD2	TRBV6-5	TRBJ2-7	TGTGCCAGCAGTTATAGGTTAGCGGGGGGCTACGAGCAGTACTTC	CASSYRLAGGYEQYF
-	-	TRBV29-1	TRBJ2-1	TGCAGCGTTGAAGATGCCGGTTATGAGCAGTTCTTC	CSVEDAGYEQFF
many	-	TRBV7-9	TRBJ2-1	TGTGCCAGCAGCCCCCTCCGGACTTTACCGGACAATGAGCAGTTCTTC	CASSPLRTLPDNEQFF
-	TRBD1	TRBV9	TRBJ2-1	TGTGCCAGCAGCGGGGGACAGGGGGCTGGAGGTTCGAATGAGCAGTTCTTC	CASSGGQGAGGSNEQFF
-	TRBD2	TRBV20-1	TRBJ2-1	TGCAGTACTGTAGCGGGGGATAAGCAGTTCTTC	CSTVAGDKQFF
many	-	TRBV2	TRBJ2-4	TGTGCCAGCAGTGAAGGTATCCCGGGGAACATTCAGTACTTC	CASSEGIPGNIQYF
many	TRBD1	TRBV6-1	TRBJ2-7	TGTGCCAGCAGGCCGGGACAGGGAACATACGAGCAGTACTTC	CASRPGQGTYEQYF
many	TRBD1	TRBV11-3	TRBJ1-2	TGTGCCAGCCAGGGGGGCCCTAACTATGGCTACACCTTC	CASQGGPNYGYTF
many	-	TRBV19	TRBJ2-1	TGTGCCAGTAAGGACCTGACAGAGAATGAGCAGTTCTTC	CASKDLTENEQFF
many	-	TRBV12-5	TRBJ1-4	TGTGCTAGTGGAACAGTCGGGAAACTGTTTTTT	CASGTVGKLFF
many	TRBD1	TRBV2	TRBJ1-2	TGTGCCAGCAGCGAACAGGGGGCACGGAATGGCTACACCTTC	CASSEQGARNGYTF
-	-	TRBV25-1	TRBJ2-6	-	CASSAGNQPQHFGDGANVLTF
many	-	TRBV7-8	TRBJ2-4	TGTGCCAGCAGCTTAGTTCGGGGAGGAGACAGACGAAACATTCAGTACTTC	CASSLVRGGDRRNIQYF
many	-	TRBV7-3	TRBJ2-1	TGTGCCAGCCGGCAGGGCCCGAACAATGAGCAGTTCTTC	CASRQGPNNEQFF
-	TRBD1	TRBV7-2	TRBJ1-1	TGTGCCAGCAGCTTACGCCGGACAGGGCCAGCTCCCCTCTTT	CASSLRRTGPAPLF
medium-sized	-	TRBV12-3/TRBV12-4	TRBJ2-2	TGTGCCAGCAGTTTCGGACGTATTACCGGGGAGCTGTTTTTT	CASSFGRITGELFF